This is a list of T cell receptor beta chains from one sample in a study of T-cell reconstitution after alpha-beta-depleted transplantation in children. MiXCR, applied by TCRdb to the PCR reads, yields one record per CDR3 protein. The table has just over 950,000 distinct CDR3 sequences, around 30% seen once. The specimen comprised PBMCs, mostly from graft donor cells, sampled 360 days after TCRalphabeta/CD19-depleted stem cell transplant. All receptors come from a boy in the first two years of life who had a stem cell transplant for SCID, so the T cells may come from the graft donor. The CDR3 runs from the conserved cysteine through the conserved F or W. A D gene is named only where the DNA matches it firmly.

v_gene: TRBV5-1
d_gene: -
j_gene: TRBJ1-5
CDR3aa: CASSLSGKGNQPQHF

v_gene: TRBV5-1
d_gene: -
j_gene: TRBJ2-7
CDR3aa: CASSLVSEYEQYF

v_gene: TRBV7-6
d_gene: TRBD2
j_gene: TRBJ2-1
CDR3aa: CASSLGGLAGGDNEQFF

v_gene: TRBV4-1
d_gene: -
j_gene: TRBJ2-3
CDR3aa: CASSQYEPGTDTQYF

v_gene: TRBV12-3/TRBV12-4
d_gene: -
j_gene: TRBJ2-3
CDR3aa: CASSSTSYSDTQYF

v_gene: TRBV5-5
d_gene: -
j_gene: TRBJ2-6
CDR3aa: CASSLGSLSSGANVLTF

v_gene: TRBV3-1
d_gene: TRBD2
j_gene: TRBJ2-2
CDR3aa: CASSQVAGAWTGELFF

v_gene: TRBV4-1
d_gene: -
j_gene: TRBJ2-1
CDR3aa: CPKNRAEEQFF

v_gene: TRBV4-2
d_gene: -
j_gene: TRBJ1-5
CDR3aa: CASSPCGPQHF

v_gene: TRBV10-3
d_gene: -
j_gene: TRBJ2-2
CDR3aa: CAIRTDFFGAGELFF

v_gene: TRBV12-3/TRBV12-4
d_gene: TRBD2
j_gene: TRBJ2-3
CDR3aa: CASSPGTSRKRADTQYF

v_gene: TRBV12-3/TRBV12-4
d_gene: TRBD1
j_gene: TRBJ1-2
CDR3aa: CASSFSRSRGAFGYTF

v_gene: TRBV15
d_gene: TRBD1
j_gene: TRBJ2-1
CDR3aa: CATSRDLGQVGNKQFF

v_gene: TRBV9
d_gene: -
j_gene: TRBJ2-2
CDR3aa: CASSVAPPGALNTGELFF

v_gene: TRBV28
d_gene: TRBD1
j_gene: TRBJ1-2
CDR3aa: CASSLTGDLSGYTF

v_gene: TRBV12-3/TRBV12-4
d_gene: -
j_gene: TRBJ1-5
CDR3aa: CASSMEVHSNQPQHF

v_gene: TRBV6-2/TRBV6-3
d_gene: -
j_gene: TRBJ1-2
CDR3aa: CASSYAAGLSGYTF

v_gene: TRBV5-1
d_gene: -
j_gene: TRBJ2-5
CDR3aa: CASSMAGGWGTQYF

v_gene: TRBV20-1
d_gene: TRBD2
j_gene: TRBJ2-1
CDR3aa: CSARYSGNEQFF

v_gene: TRBV12-3/TRBV12-4
d_gene: -
j_gene: TRBJ2-3
CDR3aa: CASSPRDTIPPDTQYF

v_gene: TRBV10-3
d_gene: -
j_gene: TRBJ1-3
CDR3aa: CAISPGLVSGNTIYF

v_gene: TRBV9
d_gene: -
j_gene: TRBJ2-7
CDR3aa: CASSVVFRTALLPSSYEQYF

v_gene: TRBV6-2/TRBV6-3
d_gene: -
j_gene: TRBJ1-1
CDR3aa: CASSDKWDGTEAFF

v_gene: TRBV2
d_gene: -
j_gene: TRBJ1-2
CDR3aa: CASRDREGYTF

v_gene: TRBV20-1
d_gene: -
j_gene: TRBJ2-3
CDR3aa: CRAGSRGTDTQYF

v_gene: TRBV5-1
d_gene: TRBD1
j_gene: TRBJ1-2
CDR3aa: CASSLESRGLGSYTF

v_gene: TRBV25-1
d_gene: -
j_gene: TRBJ2-1
CDR3aa: CASSPDPQRSSYNEQFF

v_gene: TRBV6-5
d_gene: -
j_gene: TRBJ2-1
CDR3aa: CASSYQQGPYNEQFF

v_gene: TRBV24-1
d_gene: -
j_gene: TRBJ2-7
CDR3aa: CATSAGGTDYEQYF

v_gene: TRBV5-1
d_gene: -
j_gene: TRBJ2-2
CDR3aa: CATLSLMNTGELFF

v_gene: TRBV20-1
d_gene: TRBD2
j_gene: TRBJ2-7
CDR3aa: CSARLSGGRSYEQYF

v_gene: TRBV10-3
d_gene: -
j_gene: TRBJ1-5
CDR3aa: CAISSDSNQPQHF

v_gene: TRBV6-5
d_gene: -
j_gene: TRBJ1-2
CDR3aa: CASSYSRSGAAYGYTF

v_gene: TRBV7-9
d_gene: -
j_gene: TRBJ2-7
CDR3aa: CASSEGTYEQYF

v_gene: TRBV7-2
d_gene: -
j_gene: TRBJ1-1
CDR3aa: CASTLTSYRNTEAFF

v_gene: TRBV15
d_gene: TRBD1
j_gene: TRBJ2-5
CDR3aa: CATSSTGLETQYF

v_gene: TRBV12-3/TRBV12-4
d_gene: TRBD2
j_gene: TRBJ2-3
CDR3aa: CASGQRGGDTQYF

v_gene: TRBV5-1
d_gene: -
j_gene: TRBJ2-7
CDR3aa: CASSFGPFSPYEQYF

v_gene: TRBV10-3
d_gene: TRBD2
j_gene: TRBJ2-1
CDR3aa: CAIEGVAGGNEQFF

v_gene: TRBV19
d_gene: -
j_gene: TRBJ2-1
CDR3aa: CASRKSKLLTLFF

v_gene: TRBV20-1
d_gene: TRBD2
j_gene: TRBJ2-3
CDR3aa: CSATGGTSSTDTQYF

v_gene: TRBV5-1
d_gene: TRBD1
j_gene: TRBJ2-7
CDR3aa: CASSFGTATTYEQYF

v_gene: TRBV4-3
d_gene: -
j_gene: TRBJ2-1
CDR3aa: CPGGPAEQFF

v_gene: TRBV11-2
d_gene: -
j_gene: TRBJ2-3
CDR3aa: CASSLEASTDTQYF

v_gene: TRBV12-3/TRBV12-4
d_gene: TRBD1
j_gene: TRBJ1-2
CDR3aa: CASSSGSTGKGGYTF

v_gene: TRBV5-1
d_gene: -
j_gene: TRBJ1-1
CDR3aa: CASSPQGTNTEAFF

v_gene: TRBV3-1
d_gene: -
j_gene: TRBJ1-1
CDR3aa: CASSQDSGGFTEAFF

v_gene: TRBV20-1
d_gene: -
j_gene: TRBJ1-1
CDR3aa: CSARGRVVLITEAFF

v_gene: TRBV15
d_gene: -
j_gene: TRBJ1-1
CDR3aa: CATSRPPRLRFVGRNTEAFF

v_gene: TRBV5-1
d_gene: -
j_gene: TRBJ1-1
CDR3aa: CASRRGGVMNTEAFF

v_gene: TRBV11-1
d_gene: TRBD1
j_gene: TRBJ1-1
CDR3aa: CASSPGQGKAFF

v_gene: TRBV12-3/TRBV12-4
d_gene: -
j_gene: TRBJ2-7
CDR3aa: CASSRGGGLWYEQYF

v_gene: TRBV27
d_gene: TRBD1
j_gene: TRBJ1-2
CDR3aa: CASSPGQGMYGYTF

v_gene: TRBV7-9
d_gene: -
j_gene: TRBJ2-5
CDR3aa: CASSLWRMGETQYF

v_gene: TRBV20-1
d_gene: TRBD2
j_gene: TRBJ2-2
CDR3aa: CSALTSGGPKPGELFF

v_gene: TRBV7-3
d_gene: -
j_gene: TRBJ2-2
CDR3aa: CASSSYPGHSTGELFF

v_gene: TRBV6-1
d_gene: -
j_gene: TRBJ1-4
CDR3aa: CASSSRGNLNEKLFF

v_gene: TRBV29-1
d_gene: TRBD1
j_gene: TRBJ1-4
CDR3aa: CSVEKLRTGSSEKLFF

v_gene: TRBV5-1
d_gene: -
j_gene: TRBJ2-7
CDR3aa: CASSYLTSGEQYF